This passage covers 26 T cell receptor beta chains from one sample sequenced in a study of OX40 agonist ivuxolimab in advanced cancers. Here immunoSEQ multiplex PCR was the method, and the copy in TCRdb shows in-frame clones only, minus some. Of 9,500 to 12,000 clones listed, 70% to 90% are singletons. This specimen was CD4+ or CD8+ T cells sorted from blood, taken in a trial of the OX40 agonist ivuxolimab. The receptor set was obtained from an adult with an advanced solid tumor such as melanoma, head and neck, liver or kidney cancer.

CDR3 sequence: CASSPGPNTGELFF. CDR3 nucleotides: TGTGCCAGCAGCCCTGGGCCCAACACCGGGGAGCTGTTTTTT. The V call is TRBV5-6, the J call TRBJ2-2; no clear D. The V and J ends lost 4 bases and 2 bases respectively, with 9 bases between them. In germline, CDR1 is SGHDT, CDR2 YYEEEE. The CDR3 spans 14 residues.

The rearrangement joins TRBV10-2 to TRBJ1-4; 9 bases agree with TRBD1. The trim removed 8 bases at V and 4 bases at J, leaving 2 bases unmatched. The CDR3 is made up of 13 amino acids. Per germline, CDR1 WSHSY and CDR2 SAAADI. CDR3 nucleotides: TGCGCCAGCGGACAGGGGTTTAATGAAAAACTGTTTTTT. The encoded protein is CASGQGFNEKLFF.

V and J are TRBV11-2 and TRBJ2-7; TRBD2 matches 7 bases. CDR3 length: 16 residues. The V segment lost 1 base and the J segment 3 bases; nucleotides outside the gene matches: 9. The germline V gene has CDR1 SGHAT and CDR2 FQNNGV. CDR3 region: CASSLAPTSSIYEQYF. The CDR3 DNA reads TGTGCCAGCAGCTTAGCGCCGACTAGCAGCATCTACGAGCAGTACTTC. The entire variable domain, with the rest obtained from reference TRBV11-2 and TRBJ2-7, is as follows: EAGVAQSPRYKIIEKRQSVAFWCNPISGHATLYWYQQILGQGPKLLIQFQNNGVVDDSQLPKDRFSAERLKGVDSTLKIQPAKLEDSAVYLCASSLAPTSSIYEQYFGPGTRLTVT.

The chain is built from TRBV7-3 and TRBJ2-1, with no clear D. Trimming removed 6 bases from V and 0 bases from J, with 12 bases in between. The CDR3 sequence is 15 residues long. Germline V gene data show CDR1 as SGHTA and CDR2 as FQGTGA. The DNA of the CDR3 is TGTGCCAGCAGTTACAAATTGAGCTCCTACAATGAGCAGTTCTTC. Translated, it gives CASSYKLSSYNEQFF. Full variable domain (rest looked up from reference TRBV7-3 and TRBJ2-1): GAGVSQTPSNKVTEKGKYVELRCDPISGHTALYWYRQSLGQGPEFLIYFQGTGAADDSGLPNDRFFAVRPEGSVSTLKIQRTERGDSAVYLCASSYKLSSYNEQFFGPGTRLTVL.

The J gene is TRBJ2-7, the V gene TRBV7-8, with a weak D call TRBD1 (5 bases). The CDR3 covers 15 residues. V shed 5 bases and J shed 3 bases, with 17 bases lying between them. Germline CDR1 reads SGHVS; CDR2 reads FQNEAQ. CDR3 coding DNA: TGTGCCAGCAGCGGACACCCAATGGTAGACTACGAGCAGTACTTC. Encoded protein: CASSGHPMVDYEQYF. Full variable domain (remainder filled in from reference TRBV7-8 and TRBJ2-7): GAGVSQSPRYKVAKRGQDVALRCDPISGHVSLFWYQQALGQGPEFLTYFQNEAQLDKSGLPSDRFFAERPEGSVSTLKIQRTQQEDSAVYLCASSGHPMVDYEQYFGPGTRLTVT.

V usage is TRBV7-1 and J usage is TRBJ2-7, with a weak D call TRBD2 (6 bases). TRBV7-1 is treated as an ORF (open reading frame) with a function not yet certain. CDR3 length: 14 residues. V was pared by 4 bases and J by 5 bases, with 15 bases between. CDR3 sequence: CASSLGGQGDEQYF. The DNA of the CDR3 is TGTGCCAGCAGCTTAGGAGGGCAGGGTGACGAGCAGTACTTC.

V gene TRBV9 combines with J gene TRBJ2-3; the D gene could be TRBD1 or TRBD2 (7 bases each). Trimming stripped 6 bases from V and 3 bases from J, with 17 bases between. The CDR3 has 15 amino acids. Germline V gene sequence: CDR1 SGDLS, CDR2 YYNGEE. The CDR3 DNA reads as TGTGCCAGCACTCCAGGGGGGGGGCCGACAGATACGCAGTATTTT. Protein sequence: CASTPGGGPTDTQYF.

This clone was seen a single time. V gene TRBV5-5 combines with J gene TRBJ1-4; TRBD1 is a possible D gene (5 bases). The V end lost 0 bases, the J end lost 2 bases, and 17 bases lay between the germline ends. The CDR3 loop spans 18 amino acids. Germline V CDR1 and CDR2: SGHKS, YYEKEE (reference sequence). The DNA of the CDR3 is TGTGCCAGCAGCTTGGGAGCGCAGGGTCCGCGGACTAATGAAAAACTGTTTTTT. This sequence encodes CASSLGAQGPRTNEKLFF.

V and J are TRBV2 and TRBJ2-7; 7 bases are a match to TRBD2. Germline V gene lookup returns CDR1 SNHLY and CDR2 FYNNEI. J was trimmed by 0 bases and V by 6 bases; bases with no gene match: 8. This CDR3 is 15 amino acids long. CDR3 protein: CASRASSGRSYEQYF. DNA of the CDR3: TGTGCCAGCAGAGCCTCTAGCGGCCGCTCCTACGAGCAGTACTTC.

J is TRBJ2-7 and V is TRBV18; no clear D. The V and J ends lost 3 bases and 0 bases respectively, with 15 bases between them. Germline CDR1 reads KGHSH; CDR2 reads LQKENI. The CDR3 runs 16 residues. CDR3 in amino acids: CASSPGTYSDSYEQYF. The CDR3 region has the DNA TGTGCCAGCTCACCGGGAACATACAGTGACTCCTACGAGCAGTACTTC. Full variable domain (rest looked up from reference TRBV18 and TRBJ2-7): NAGVMQNPRHLVRRRGQEARLRCSPMKGHSHVYWYRQLPEEGLKFMVYLQKENIIDESGMPKERFSAEFPKEGPSILRIQQVVRGDSAAYFCASSPGTYSDSYEQYFGPGTRLTVT.

The chain recombines TRBV28 with TRBJ1-1; 7 bases match TRBD1. CDR3 length: 15 amino acids. The germline V gene has CDR1 MDHEN and CDR2 SYDVKM. The J segment lost 2 bases and the V segment lost 4 bases, leaving 7 bases of the junction unmatched. The CDR3 is CASSSRQGPNTEAFF. In DNA form, the CDR3 reads TGTGCCAGCAGTTCCAGACAGGGACCAAACACTGAAGCTTTCTTT. Supplemented by reference TRBV28 and TRBJ1-1, the full variable domain reads DVKVTQSSRYLVKRTGEKVFLECVQDMDHENMFWYRQDPGLGLRLIYFSYDVKMKEKGDIPEGYSVSREKKERFSLILESASTNQTSMYLCASSSRQGPNTEAFFGQGTRLTVV.

This clone is a singleton in its sample. V is TRBV6-6 and J is TRBJ1-1; D unclear. Trimming removed 0 bases from V and 0 bases from J, with 11 bases in between. The CDR3 runs 16 residues. Germline values: CDR1 MNHNY, CDR2 SVGAGI (reference sequence). The chain's CDR3 is CASSYSIQLMNTEAFF. For the CDR3, the DNA is TGTGCCAGCAGTTACTCGATACAGCTTATGAACACTGAAGCTTTCTTT.

Relative to its sample, this clone is large. V usage is TRBV19 and J usage is TRBJ2-1, with a tentative D call TRBD2 (6 bases). The CDR3 covers 12 residues. V lost 10 bases and J 3 bases, leaving 10 bases between the germline ends. Germline V gene sequence: CDR1 LNHDA, CDR2 SQIVND (reference sequence). CDR3 coding DNA: TGTGCCACCCAGGACTACTACAATGAGCAGTTCTTC. Translation gives CATQDYYNEQFF.

V is TRBV19 and J is TRBJ2-1, with D possibly TRBD2 on 5 matching bases. V dropped 6 bases and J dropped 0 bases, with 18 bases sitting between them. The CDR3 is 17 amino acids. Germline V gene lookup returns CDR1 LNHDA and CDR2 SQIVND (reference sequence). The CDR3 nucleotides read TGTGCCAGTAGATATAAGGCGGGTCCCAGCTCCTACAATGAGCAGTTCTTC. Its translation: CASRYKAGPSSYNEQFF.

The V call is TRBV9, the J call TRBJ1-3; TRBD1 is a possible D gene (6 bases). Trimming took off 4 bases at V and 0 bases at J, with 8 bases between the two ends. Germline lookup yields CDR1 SGDLS and CDR2 YYNGEE. The CDR3 totals 14 residues. The CDR3 here is CASSTGTSGNTIYF. The CDR3 DNA follows: TGTGCCAGCAGCACAGGGACCTCTGGAAACACCATATATTTT.

The chain has TRBV28 and TRBJ2-7, with 7 bases lining up with TRBD1. The junction had 1 base not matched to a gene; V was cut back by 3 bases and J by 2 bases. Germline CDR1 MDHEN, CDR2 SYDVKM. The CDR3 totals 13 residues. The CDR3 DNA is TGTGCCAGCAGTTTTGGGACAGCCTACGAGCAGTACTTC. Residues: CASSFGTAYEQYF.

The V call is TRBV27, the J call TRBJ2-1; the match to TRBD2 covers 9 bases. The CDR3 has 16 amino acids. Germline V lookup: CDR1 MNHEY, CDR2 SMNVEV (reference sequence). V lost 1 base and J lost 8; bases outside the gene matches: 9. The CDR3 sequence is CASSLLGGGASYEQFF. The CDR3 DNA is TGTGCCAGCAGTTTATTAGGCGGGGGGGCCTCATATGAGCAGTTCTTC.

This sequence joins TRBV28 and TRBJ1-2, with 8 bases fitting TRBD1. The V segment lost 8 bases and the J segment 8 bases; nucleotides outside the gene matches: 16. Germline V gene data show CDR1 as MDHEN and CDR2 as SYDVKM. The CDR3 length is 15 residues. The CDR3 is CASSPGSQGAGGYTF. The CDR3 bases are TGTGCCAGCTCTCCGGGAAGCCAGGGGGCGGGCGGCTACACCTTC.

The chain is built from TRBV15 and TRBJ2-1; the match to TRBD2 covers 7 bases. The germline V gene encodes CDR1 LNHNV and CDR2 YYDKDF (reference sequence). This CDR3 has 14 amino acids. The ends lost 3 bases at V and 7 bases at J; junction bases unmatched: 6. CDR3 sequence (DNA): TGTGCCACCAGCAGGGGAGGGCCCATGAATGAGCAGTTCTTC. Protein product: CATSRGGPMNEQFF.

This chain uses TRBV10-3 with TRBJ2-1, with D possibly being TRBD2 (6 bases). V shed 11 bases and J shed 9 bases, with 17 bases lying between them. Germline CDR1 reads ENHRY; CDR2 reads SYGVKD. CDR3 length: 12 residues. The CDR3 protein is CASSAGTVEQFF. The CDR3 coding sequence is TGTGCCTCTTCCGCGGGAACGGTTGAGCAGTTCTTC.

To note about this clone: A much bigger clone sits one base away, suggesting this may be a read error. CDR3 sequence: CASSFGTVSYEQYF. The CDR3 region has the DNA TGTGCCAGCAGCTTCGGGACAGTGTCCTACGAGCAGTACTTC. The J gene is TRBJ2-7, the V gene TRBV5-6, with 7 nucleotides matching TRBD1. Trimming removed 2 bases from V and 1 base from J; junction bases left unmatched: 3. This CDR3 spans 14 amino acids. Germline V gene lookup returns CDR1 SGHDT and CDR2 YYEEEE.

This chain links TRBV19 with TRBJ1-1; D is unclear. Germline CDR1 is LNHDA and CDR2 is SQIVND (reference sequence). This CDR3 has 17 amino acids. Trimming removed 3 bases from V and 1 base from J, with 18 bases in between. CDR3 DNA sequence: TGTGCCAGTAGTATTCCACCTCACGGACTCCCGAACACTGAAGCTTTCTTT. Its protein product is CASSIPPHGLPNTEAFF.

The chain combines TRBV6-1 with TRBJ1-5; unclear D gene. The CDR3 extends over 15 amino acids. Germline V gene lookup returns CDR1 MNHNS and CDR2 SASEGT. Trimming took 7 bases from V and 4 from J, leaving 17 bases between them. CDR3 amino acids: CASTATLRGNQPQHF. The DNA of the CDR3 is TGTGCCAGCACCGCGACCCTGCGGGGTAATCAGCCCCAGCATTTT.

The chain carries TRBV5-4 and TRBJ2-1; D not certain. The CDR3 is 13 amino acids. V was pared by 0 bases and J by 5 bases, with 6 bases between. From germline, CDR1 is SGHNT and CDR2 YYREEE (reference sequence). The CDR3 DNA sequence: TGTGCCAGCAGCTTGGGCGCAAACAATGAGCAGTTCTTC. Its translation: CASSLGANNEQFF.

This clone was recorded only once. The CDR3 loop is CASSPLPTLLWEQYF. CDR3 nucleotides: TGTGCCAGCAGCCCCCTGCCGACACTTCTATGGGAGCAGTACTTC. The V gene is TRBV6-1, the J gene TRBJ2-7; no reliable D call. CDR1 is MNHNS and CDR2 is SASEGT in the germline V gene. CDR3 length equals 15 residues. The V end lost 6 bases, the J end lost 7 bases, and 22 bases lay between the germline ends.

The chain uses TRBV28 and TRBJ1-1; D remains unclear. CDR3 length: 14 residues. Germline loops: CDR1 MDHEN, CDR2 SYDVKM. V dropped 6 bases and J dropped 11 bases, with 22 bases sitting between them. CDR3 in amino acids: CASSTPTMPATAFF. The DNA for the CDR3 is TGTGCCAGCAGCACCCCGACGATGCCAGCTACCGCTTTCTTT.